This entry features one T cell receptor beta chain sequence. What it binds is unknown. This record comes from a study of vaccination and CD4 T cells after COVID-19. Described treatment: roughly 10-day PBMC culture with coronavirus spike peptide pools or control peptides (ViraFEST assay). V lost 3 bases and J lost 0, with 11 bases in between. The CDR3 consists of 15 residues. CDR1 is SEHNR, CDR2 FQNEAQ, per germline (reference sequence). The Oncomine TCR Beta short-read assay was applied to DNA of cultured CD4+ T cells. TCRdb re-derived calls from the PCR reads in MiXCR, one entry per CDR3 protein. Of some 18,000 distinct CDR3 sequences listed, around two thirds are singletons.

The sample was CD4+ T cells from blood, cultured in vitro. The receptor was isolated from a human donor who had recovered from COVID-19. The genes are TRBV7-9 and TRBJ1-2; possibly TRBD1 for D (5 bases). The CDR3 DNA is TGTGCCAGCAGCTTGGCGCAGGGAGCTAACTATGGCTACACCTTC. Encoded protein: CASSLAQGANYGYTF. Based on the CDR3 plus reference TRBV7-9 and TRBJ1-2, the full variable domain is DTGVSQNPRHKITKRGQNVTFRCDPISEHNRLYWYRQTLGQGPEFLTYFQNEAQLEKSRLLSDRFSAERPKGSFSTLEIQRTEQGDSAMYLCASSLAQGANYGYTFGSGTRLTVV.